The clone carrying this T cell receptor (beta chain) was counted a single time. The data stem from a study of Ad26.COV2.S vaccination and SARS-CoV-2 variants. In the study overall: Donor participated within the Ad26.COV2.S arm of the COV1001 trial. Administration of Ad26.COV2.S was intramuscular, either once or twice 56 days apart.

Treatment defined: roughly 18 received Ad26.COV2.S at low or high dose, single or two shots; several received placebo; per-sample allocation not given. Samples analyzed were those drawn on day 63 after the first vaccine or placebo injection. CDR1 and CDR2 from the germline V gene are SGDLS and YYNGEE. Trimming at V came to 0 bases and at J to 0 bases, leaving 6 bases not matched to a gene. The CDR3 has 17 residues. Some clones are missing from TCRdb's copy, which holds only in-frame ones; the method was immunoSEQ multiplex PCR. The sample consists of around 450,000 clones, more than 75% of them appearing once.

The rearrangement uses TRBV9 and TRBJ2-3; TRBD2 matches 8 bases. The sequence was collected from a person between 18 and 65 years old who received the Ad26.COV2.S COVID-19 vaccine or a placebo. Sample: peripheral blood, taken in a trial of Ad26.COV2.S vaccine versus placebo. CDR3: CASSVDNGGASTDTQYF. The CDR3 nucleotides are TGTGCCAGCAGCGTAGATAACGGGGGGGCGAGCACAGATACGCAGTATTTT.